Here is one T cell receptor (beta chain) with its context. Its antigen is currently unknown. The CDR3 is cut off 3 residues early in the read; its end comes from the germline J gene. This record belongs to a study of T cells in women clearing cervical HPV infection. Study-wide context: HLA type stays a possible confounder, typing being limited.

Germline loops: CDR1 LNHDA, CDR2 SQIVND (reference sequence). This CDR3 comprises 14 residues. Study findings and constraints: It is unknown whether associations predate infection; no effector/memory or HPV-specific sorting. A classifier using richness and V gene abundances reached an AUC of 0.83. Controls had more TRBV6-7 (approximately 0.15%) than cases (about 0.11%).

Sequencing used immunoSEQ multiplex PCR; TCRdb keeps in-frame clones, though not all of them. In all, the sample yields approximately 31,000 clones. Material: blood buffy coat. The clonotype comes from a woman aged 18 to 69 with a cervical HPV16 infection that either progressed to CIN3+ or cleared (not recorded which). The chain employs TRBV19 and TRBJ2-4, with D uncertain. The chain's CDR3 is CASRTPGSNYGQYF. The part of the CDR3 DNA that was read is TGTGCCAGTAGAACCCCCGGCAGTAACTATGGT. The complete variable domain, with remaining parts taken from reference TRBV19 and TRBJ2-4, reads DGGITQSPKYLFRKEGQNVTLSCEQNLNHDAMYWYRQDPGQGLRLIYYSQIVNDFQKGDIAEGYSVSREKKESFPLTVTSAQKNPTAFYLCASRTPGSNYGQYFGAGTRLSVL.